This TCR beta chain was recorded in a study of T cell clones after liver transplantation. On the study more broadly: Samples came pre-transplant, pre-randomization before withdrawal, and post-randomization after withdrawal ended. The study's findings and limits: Migration into the graft, not deletion, may explain lost graft donor-reactive T cells. A larger donor-reactive than third-party decline suggested partial antigen-specific deletion.

Data came from immunoSEQ multiplex PCR; TCRdb stores just in-frame clones and leaves some out. The repertoire consists of some 75,000 clones, with 80% occurring once and the leading ten covering about 0.6%. CD3+CD4+ and CD3+CD8+ cells were FACS-sorted from thawed unstimulated PBMCs. The CDR3 is 15 residues long. Trimming shortened V by 3 bases and J by 5 bases, and 14 bases separated the two germline ends. CDR1 SGHRS and CDR2 YFSETQ come from the germline V gene. The table lists this clone with a count of one. Its antigen is unidentified. The sequence derives from a human donor who received a liver transplant. The specimen comprised CD4+ T cells from blood, sampled before liver transplant. The genes are TRBV5-1 and TRBJ1-4; possible D gene TRBD1, 6 bases. The CDR3 DNA reads TGCGCCAGCAGCTCCGCAGGGGTTGTAAATGAAAAACTGTTTTTT. Translated, it gives CASSSAGVVNEKLFF.